The rows below give T cell receptor beta chains drawn from one sample of a study of cytomegalovirus exposure and HLA in healthy donors. The data were produced by immunoSEQ multiplex PCR, yet TCRdb's version contains in-frame clones alone and is incomplete. This table holds some 160,000 clones, around 79% found once. The sample was PBMCs. Receptors were obtained from a woman in her 40s in good health and CMV-seronegative. The CDR3 runs from the conserved cysteine through the conserved F or W. A D gene is named only where the DNA matches it firmly. Clone size, where shown, is once, few, many, or a class for clones that have expanded.

abundance	v_gene	d_gene	j_gene	CDR3nt	CDR3aa
.	TRBV6-1	.	TRBJ1-6	TGTGCCAGCAGTCTTACTGGCTATAATTCACCCCTCCACTTT	CASSLTGYNSPLHF
.	TRBV2	TRBD1	TRBJ2-5	TGTGCCAGTCAAAACAGGGGGCGGGTGGAGACCCAGTACTTC	CASQNRGRVETQYF
once	TRBV9	.	TRBJ2-1	TGTGCCAGCAGCCTTAGGACTGAGAATGAGCAGTTCTTC	CASSLRTENEQFF
.	TRBV6-5	TRBD1	TRBJ2-7	TGTGCCAGCAGTACTCAGGGGGCCTTCTCCTACGAGCAGTACTTC	CASSTQGAFSYEQYF
.	TRBV29-1	.	TRBJ2-1	TGCAGCGTTGAAGATCTACCCGCGGCTTACAATGAGCAGTTCTTC	CSVEDLPAAYNEQFF
.	TRBV5-8	.	TRBJ1-1	TGTGCCAGCAGCCCGGGCAGGGGAAACACTGAAGCTTTCTTT	CASSPGRGNTEAFF
.	TRBV2	.	TRBJ1-1	TGTGCCAGCAGGTTCATCGGGGGTTGGGGCGAAGCTTTCTTT	CASRFIGGWGEAFF
once	TRBV27	.	TRBJ2-7	TGTGCCAGCAGTTTCAGGGGGGCGGATTGGGACGAGCAGTACTTC	CASSFRGADWDEQYF
once	TRBV11-2	TRBD1	TRBJ2-7	TGTGCCAGCAGCTTAGGGGTACGGGACAGGGGGCGTCCGTACTTC	CASSLGVRDRGRPYF
.	TRBV12-5	.	TRBJ1-4	TGTGCTAGTTTGACAGCCGAAAATGAAAAACTGTTTTTT	CASLTAENEKLFF
.	TRBV9	TRBD2	TRBJ2-3	TGTGCCAGCAGCCTAGCGGGAGGGGGACTGGATACGCAGTATTTT	CASSLAGGGLDTQYF
once	TRBV5-1	.	TRBJ2-7	TGCGCCAGCAGCTACGGGGTGAGCGAGCAGTACTTC	CASSYGVSEQYF
.	TRBV6-1	TRBD1	TRBJ2-7	TGTGCCAGCAGTGAATCGGGACAGGGGGCGAACGAGCAGTACTTC	CASSESGQGANEQYF
.	TRBV5-6	TRBD2	TRBJ2-3	TGTGCCAGCAGCTTGATTCTCGCTAGCGGGGGGGGCACAGATACGCAGTATTTT	CASSLILASGGGTDTQYF
.	TRBV29-1	.	TRBJ1-3	TGCAGCGTTGGTGACAGCTCTGGAAACACCATATATTTT	CSVGDSSGNTIYF
.	TRBV10-3	.	TRBJ2-7	TGTGCCATCAGTGAGTCGTCGGGAGTCCTACTTTACGAGCAGTACTTC	CAISESSGVLLYEQYF
.	TRBV7-8	TRBD1	TRBJ2-2	TGTGCCAGCAGCTTAATTACATCGGGACAGACCACCGGGGAGCTGTTTTTT	CASSLITSGQTTGELFF
once	TRBV5-8	TRBD1	TRBJ1-6	TGTGCCAGCAGCTTCCGGGACAGAAATTCACCCCTCCACTTT	CASSFRDRNSPLHF
.	TRBV19	TRBD1	TRBJ2-6	TGTGCCAGTAGTATGGGACAGGGGTCTGGGGCCAACGTCCTGACTTTC	CASSMGQGSGANVLTF
.	TRBV5-1	.	TRBJ2-5	TGCGCCAGCAGCTCGGTCCTTAACCAAGAGACCCAGTACTTC	CASSSVLNQETQYF
.	TRBV4-1	.	TRBJ2-6	TGCGCCAGCAGCCAAGACGGACTTCTCGCGGGTAACGTCCTGACTTTC	CASSQDGLLAGNVLTF
.	TRBV29-1	TRBD1	TRBJ1-5	TGCAGCGTTTCCGGACAGGGGAGCAATCAGCCCCAGCATTTT	CSVSGQGSNQPQHF
.	TRBV10-3	TRBD1	TRBJ2-5	TGTGCCATCAGTGTCCAGCCTCCGGGACAGGGGTGGGAGACCCAGTACTTC	CAISVQPPGQGWETQYF
.	TRBV30	.	TRBJ1-1	TGTGCCTGGAGTTCCACAGGGACCACTGAAGCTTTCTTT	CAWSSTGTTEAFF
once	TRBV10-3	.	TRBJ2-7	TGTGCCATCAGGGCGACAGTCGAGCAGTACTTC	CAIRATVEQYF
.	TRBV9	TRBD1	TRBJ1-2	TGTGCCAGCAGCGACAAGACAGGGGGTGGGGATGGCTACACCTTC	CASSDKTGGGDGYTF
.	TRBV9	.	TRBJ2-1	TGTGCCAGCAGCCCGAGACTAGGGGGAGGGACCTACAATGAGCAGTTCTTC	CASSPRLGGGTYNEQFF
.	TRBV15	TRBD1	TRBJ2-7	TGTGCCACCAGCGGACCGGGACAGCTGGTCGAGCAGTACTTC	CATSGPGQLVEQYF
.	TRBV27	TRBD2	TRBJ2-7	TGTGCCAGCAGTTCTATTACGAGCGGGAGCTCCTACGAGCAGTACTTC	CASSSITSGSSYEQYF
.	TRBV5-1	TRBD2	TRBJ2-1	TGCGCCAGCAGCGTGCGGGGGGGGTACAATGAGCAGTTCTTC	CASSVRGGYNEQFF
.	TRBV6-1	.	TRBJ2-2	TGTGCCATAACCGACAGGGGAGGGCCCGGGGAGCTGTTTTTT	CAITDRGGPGELFF
few	TRBV10-3	.	TRBJ1-1	TGTGCCATCAGTGGTATCTTGGGAGCCCAACCGAACACTGAAGCTTTCTTT	CAISGILGAQPNTEAFF
.	TRBV9	TRBD2	TRBJ2-7	TGTGCCAGCAGCCCCCCGGGAGGGTACACCTACGAGCAGTACTTC	CASSPPGGYTYEQYF
.	TRBV7-6	TRBD1	TRBJ1-6	TGTGCCAGCAGCTCCAAACAGGGGAATGGTTCACCCCTCCACTTT	CASSSKQGNGSPLHF
.	TRBV27	TRBD2	TRBJ2-1	TGTGCCAGCAGTTTACAGCCCCTTTTAGCGGGACTCTTAAATGAGCAGTTCTTC	CASSLQPLLAGLLNEQFF
.	TRBV7-2	.	TRBJ2-5	TGTGCCAGCAGCTTCAGAGAGACCCAGTACTTC	CASSFRETQYF
.	TRBV18	TRBD1	TRBJ1-2	TGTGCCAGCTCGCCCACAGGGGATGGCTACACCTTC	CASSPTGDGYTF
.	TRBV7-8	.	TRBJ2-7	TGTGCCAGCAGCTTAGAGCGGTTGGACCCTCCTAGGGCGCAGTACTTC	CASSLERLDPPRAQYF
once	TRBV5-1	.	TRBJ1-6	TGCGCCAGCAGCTTGGCGGGGATCGATAATTCACCCCTCCACTTT	CASSLAGIDNSPLHF
once	TRBV6-6	TRBD1	TRBJ1-6	TGTGCCAGCAGTTACCTCGACAGGGGCAGTTCACCCCTCCACTTT	CASSYLDRGSSPLHF